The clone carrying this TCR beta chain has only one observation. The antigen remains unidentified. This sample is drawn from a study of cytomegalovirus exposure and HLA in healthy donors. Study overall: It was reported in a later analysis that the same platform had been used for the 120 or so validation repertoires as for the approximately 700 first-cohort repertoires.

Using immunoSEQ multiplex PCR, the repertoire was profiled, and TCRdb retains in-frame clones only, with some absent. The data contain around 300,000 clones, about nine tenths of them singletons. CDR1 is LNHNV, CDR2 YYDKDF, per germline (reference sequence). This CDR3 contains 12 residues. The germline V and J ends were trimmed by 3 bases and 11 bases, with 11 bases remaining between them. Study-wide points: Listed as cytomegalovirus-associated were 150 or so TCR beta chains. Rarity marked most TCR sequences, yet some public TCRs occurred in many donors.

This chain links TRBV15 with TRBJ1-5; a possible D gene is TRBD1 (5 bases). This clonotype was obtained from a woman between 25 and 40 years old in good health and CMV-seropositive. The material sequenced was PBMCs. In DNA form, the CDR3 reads TGTGCCACCAGCAGGGAGGGGATGTCCCAGCATTTT. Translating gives CATSREGMSQHF.